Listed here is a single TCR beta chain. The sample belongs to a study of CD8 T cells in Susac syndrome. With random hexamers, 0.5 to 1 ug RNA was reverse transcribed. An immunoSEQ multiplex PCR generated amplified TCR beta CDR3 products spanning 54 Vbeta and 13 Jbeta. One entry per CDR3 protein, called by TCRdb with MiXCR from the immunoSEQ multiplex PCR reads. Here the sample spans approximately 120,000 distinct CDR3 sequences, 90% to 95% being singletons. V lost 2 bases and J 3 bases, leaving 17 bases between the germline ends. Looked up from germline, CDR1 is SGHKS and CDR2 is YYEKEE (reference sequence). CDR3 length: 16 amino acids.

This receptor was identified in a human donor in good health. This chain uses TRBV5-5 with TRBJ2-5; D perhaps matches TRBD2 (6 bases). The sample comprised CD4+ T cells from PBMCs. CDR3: CASSLGTIWGEETQYF. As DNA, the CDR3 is TGTGCCAGCAGCTTAGGGACGATTTGGGGGGAAGAGACCCAGTACTTC.